What follows are 30 T cell receptor beta chains derived from one specimen sequenced in a study of T-cell reconstitution after alpha-beta-depleted transplantation in children. Preparation of the TCRbeta library used unique molecular identifiers. TCRdb processed the PCR reads anew with MiXCR; each CDR3 protein has one entry. The table records fewer than 550,000 distinct CDR3 sequences, approximately 11% of them present only once. The sequences come from PBMCs from the stem cell graft donor, collected from the stem cell graft. These TCRs come from a human donor who donated a stem cell graft to a child with acute myeloid leukemia.

This clonotype has a count of ten or more. The V gene is TRBV29-1, the J gene TRBJ1-1; possibly TRBD1 for D (5 bases). The CDR3 loop spans 14 amino acids. Germline V gene sequence: CDR1 SQVTM, CDR2 ANQGSEA. V dropped 7 bases and J dropped 0 bases, with 15 bases sitting between them. The CDR3 region is CSAEGMGLNTEAFF. The CDR3 bases are TGCAGCGCGGAGGGGATGGGCTTGAACACTGAAGCTTTCTTT.

This clonotype was found a few times. The gene calls are TRBV7-2 and TRBJ2-1; TRBD1 might be the D (6 bases). CDR1 SGHTA and CDR2 FQGNSA come from the germline V gene. This CDR3 comprises 18 residues. Trimming cost V 5 bases and J 9 bases, with 29 bases left between them. The CDR3 nucleotides read TGTGCCAGCAGCCGACCACAAACTGCTGGACAGTCTCGGGCTGAGCAGTTCTTC. Residues: CASSRPQTAGQSRAEQFF.

The rearrangement joins TRBV29-1 to TRBJ2-1, with TRBD1 as a possible D gene (5 bases). Germline values: CDR1 SQVTM, CDR2 ANQGSEA. The CDR3 is 13 amino acids. With 4 bases removed from V and 8 bases from J, the gap between germline ends came to 15 bases. CDR3 loop: CSVGGLGRDEQFF. The CDR3, as DNA: TGCAGCGTTGGAGGTCTAGGCAGGGATGAGCAGTTCTTC.

This chain links TRBV27 with TRBJ1-5, with D tentatively TRBD1 (6 bases). Germline loops: CDR1 MNHEY, CDR2 SMNVEV (reference sequence). The germline V and J ends were trimmed by 4 bases and 6 bases, with 10 bases remaining between them. The CDR3 has 13 residues. The CDR3 spells CASSYREAQPQHF. CDR3 coding DNA: TGTGCCAGCAGTTACAGGGAGGCTCAGCCCCAGCATTTT.

In its sample, this clonotype was seen many times. The chain carries TRBV12-3 or TRBV12-4 and TRBJ2-1; 9 bases agree with TRBD1. Trimming at V came to 6 bases and at J to 8 bases, leaving 17 bases not matched to a gene. CDR3 length: 17 amino acids. CDR3 sequence reads: CASRSGPRRDRDDEQFF. As DNA, the CDR3 is TGTGCCAGCAGATCGGGTCCTCGTCGGGACAGGGACGATGAGCAGTTCTTC.

This clonotype has only a few counts. V and J are TRBV2 and TRBJ2-1; D is undetermined. Germline V gives CDR1 SNHLY, CDR2 FYNNEI. The CDR3 runs to 13 residues. V was pared by 1 base and J by 7 bases, with 8 bases between. The DNA for the CDR3 is TGTGCCAGCAGTGAAGTAGAGCGTAATGAGCAGTTCTTC. Translating gives CASSEVERNEQFF.

This clonotype was recorded a few times. This sequence joins TRBV20-1 and TRBJ2-3; D might be TRBD1 or TRBD2, each matching 5 bases. Germline V gene lookup returns CDR1 DFQATT and CDR2 SNEGSKA (reference sequence). This CDR3 has 15 amino acids. The ends were cut back, 0 bases at V and 6 bases at J, with 16 bases in the middle. The CDR3 is CSAREGTEWTDTQYF. DNA for the CDR3: TGCAGTGCTAGAGAGGGGACGGAATGGACGGATACGCAGTATTTT.

This clonotype came up a few times. V and J are TRBV11-2 and TRBJ2-1, with D unresolved. Germline lookup yields CDR1 SGHAT and CDR2 FQNNGV. This CDR3 comprises 15 residues. Trimming removed 5 bases from V and 5 bases from J, with 16 bases in between. The CDR3 DNA reads TGTGCCAGCAGCACCCTCATAGGGCAAAACAATGAGCAGTTCTTC. Translation: CASSTLIGQNNEQFF.

CDR3 protein: CASSPPRVPPPEQYF. Written as DNA, the CDR3 is TGTGCCAGCAGTCCCCCCCGGGTGCCACCGCCCGAGCAGTACTTC. The chain uses TRBV27 and TRBJ2-7; D remains unclear. This CDR3 has 15 residues. The V gene's germline CDR1 is MNHEY and CDR2 SMNVEV (reference sequence). V lost 5 bases to trimming and J lost 6 bases, with 20 bases between them.

This clonotype was seen many times. The gene calls are TRBV10-3 and TRBJ2-7; no reliable D call. The germline V gene has CDR1 ENHRY and CDR2 SYGVKD. CDR3 length: 9 residues. Deletions cut 7 bases from V and 5 bases from J, with 3 bases between. CDR3 sequence: CAITDEQYF. The CDR3 DNA sequence: TGTGCCATCACTGACGAGCAGTACTTC.

Ten or more counts support this clonotype. The chain links TRBV12-3 or TRBV12-4 to TRBJ2-1; the match to TRBD1 covers 7 bases. J was trimmed by 0 bases and V by 6 bases; bases with no gene match: 5. The length of the CDR3 is 15 residues. CDR3 protein: CASSNRGSSYNEQFF. CDR3 sequence (DNA): TGTGCCAGCAGCAACAGGGGTTCCTCCTACAATGAGCAGTTCTTC.

This clonotype was recorded a few times. The rearrangement joins TRBV4-1 to TRBJ1-1, with TRBD1 matching over 7 bases. The CDR3 extends over 17 amino acids. Looked up from germline, CDR1 is MGHRA and CDR2 is YSYEKL. V dropped 3 bases and J dropped 0; count of bases not matched to a gene: 10. This CDR3 is CASSQTGLNTLNTEAFF. The CDR3 nucleotides are TGCGCCAGCAGCCAGACAGGGCTTAATACATTGAACACTGAAGCTTTCTTT.

The rearrangement joins TRBV2 to TRBJ1-1; no definite D call. The CDR3 is made up of 12 amino acids. Germline assignment: CDR1 SNHLY and CDR2 FYNNEI. V was trimmed by 4 bases and J by 3 bases, leaving 6 bases between them. CDR3 amino acids: CASSGKDTEAFF. The DNA of the CDR3 is TGTGCCAGCAGTGGCAAGGACACTGAAGCTTTCTTT. The entire variable domain, with the rest obtained from reference TRBV2 and TRBJ1-1, is as follows: EPEVTQTPSHQVTQMGQEVILRCVPISNHLYFYWYRQILGQKVEFLVSFYNNEISEKSEIFDDQFSVERPDGSNFTLKIRSTKLEDSAMYFCASSGKDTEAFFGQGTRLTVV.

J is TRBJ2-5 and V is TRBV7-9; 8 bases fit TRBD2. Germline V gene data show CDR1 as SEHNR and CDR2 as FQNEAQ (reference sequence). Trimming removed 6 bases from V and 4 bases from J; junction bases left unmatched: 13. The CDR3 is 16 residues long. The CDR3 sequence: CASRPPLAGGGETQYF. CDR3 DNA sequence: TGTGCCAGCAGGCCCCCCCTGGCGGGAGGAGGAGAGACCCAGTACTTC.

This sequence joins TRBV29-1 and TRBJ1-2; 7 nucleotides align to TRBD1. Germline values: CDR1 SQVTM, CDR2 ANQGSEA. V shed 4 bases and J 4 bases; nucleotides not matched to a gene: 9. The CDR3 covers 14 residues. The chain's CDR3 is CSVGRGQDPYGYTF. DNA of the CDR3: TGCAGCGTTGGGAGGGGGCAGGACCCCTATGGCTACACCTTC.

This clonotype was found a few times. One end of the junction fails to match germline, which may point to a read error. The rearrangement links TRBV20-1 to TRBJ1-4, with 10 bases identical to TRBD1. This CDR3 is 17 amino acids long. The germline V gene has CDR1 DFQATT and CDR2 SNEGSKA (reference sequence). The CDR3 nucleotides read TGCTGTGCTAGAGATCCCCGACAGGGGGCATTCGTTGAAAAACTGTTTTTT. Protein product: CCARDPRQGAFVEKLFF.

This clonotype was seen ten or more times. The V gene is TRBV10-1, the J gene TRBJ2-5; weak D call: TRBD1 (5 bases). Germline CDR1 reads WNHNN; CDR2 reads SYGVQD (reference sequence). Trimming left V 0 bases short and J 1 base short, with 18 bases between. This CDR3 comprises 18 residues. The CDR3 DNA is TGCGCCAGCAGTGAGTCGGCTTCTACAGGCGAGCCCCAAGAGACCCAGTACTTC. It encodes CASSESASTGEPQETQYF.

In this sample, this clonotype turned up a few times. The chain joins TRBV20-1 to TRBJ1-4, with D hard to call. CDR3 length: 14 residues. Germline CDR1 and CDR2: DFQATT and SNEGSKA (reference sequence). Trimming removed 5 bases at V and 0 bases at J, with 10 bases between. This CDR3 is CSALPVATNEKLFF. The CDR3, as DNA: TGCAGTGCTCTTCCAGTTGCAACTAATGAAAAACTGTTTTTT.

This clonotype was seen at least ten times. This chain links TRBV20-1 with TRBJ2-3, with D perhaps matching TRBD1 or TRBD2 (6 bases each). The CDR3 spans 16 residues. V was shortened by 1 base and J by 2 bases, with 16 bases between the two germline ends. CDR1 and CDR2 (germline): DFQATT, SNEGSKA (reference sequence). The CDR3 region has the DNA TGCAGTGCTAGAGGAGGGGGGACGACCCCCACAGATACGCAGTATTTT. Translation gives CSARGGGTTPTDTQYF.

This clonotype was seen a few times. The V call is TRBV5-1, the J call TRBJ2-3; 10 nucleotides agree with TRBD1. V lost 0 bases and J lost 4; bases outside the gene matches: 8. The CDR3 is 17 amino acids. CDR1 is SGHRS and CDR2 is YFSETQ in the germline V gene. As DNA, the CDR3 is TGCGCCAGCAGCTTGGCCCCCCCGGGACAGGGGTCAGATACGCAGTATTTT. It specifies CASSLAPPGQGSDTQYF.

This clonotype was observed a handful of times. The J gene is TRBJ2-1, the V gene TRBV29-1; D is uncertain. Trimming cost V 2 bases and J 5 bases, with 13 bases left between them. This CDR3 contains 14 residues. Looked up from germline, CDR1 is SQVTM and CDR2 is ANQGSEA. The CDR3 spells CSVEFGKANNEQFF. CDR3 DNA: TGCAGCGTTGAATTTGGAAAGGCAAACAATGAGCAGTTCTTC.

This clonotype was seen at least ten times. The chain carries TRBV29-1 and TRBJ2-3, with D hard to call. The CDR3 totals 12 residues. Per germline, CDR1 SQVTM and CDR2 ANQGSEA. V dropped 1 base and J dropped 8 bases, with 10 bases sitting between them. The CDR3: CSVEAPGSTQYF. CDR3 bases: TGCAGCGTTGAAGCCCCAGGTTCTACGCAGTATTTT.

This clonotype was counted many times. The chain combines TRBV12-3 or TRBV12-4 with TRBJ1-5, with 9 nucleotides matching TRBD1. This CDR3 has 15 amino acids. Unmatched junction bases numbered 6, after V lost 3 bases and J lost 6 bases. The CDR3 sequence: CASSFQQGAGQPQHF. The CDR3 DNA sequence: TGTGCCAGCAGTTTCCAACAGGGGGCGGGTCAGCCCCAGCATTTT.

This clonotype was observed at least ten times. This sequence joins TRBV5-1 and TRBJ1-6; 10 bases align to TRBD1. CDR1 and CDR2 from the germline V gene are SGHRS and YFSETQ. CDR3 length equals 16 residues. The junction had 8 bases not matched to a gene; V was cut back by 4 bases and J by 7 bases. DNA for the CDR3: TGCGCCAGCAGCACCCTGACAGGGGGCGAAAATTCACCCCTCCACTTT. Translating it yields CASSTLTGGENSPLHF.

A few counts support this clonotype. The gene calls are TRBV25-1 and TRBJ2-4; 10 positions agree with TRBD2. Germline trimming cut 5 bases from V and 2 bases from J; bases unmatched to any gene: 12. The CDR3 contains 18 residues. From germline, CDR1 is MGHDK and CDR2 SYGVNS. CDR3 sequence reads: CASSHEKTSGETKNIQYF. CDR3 coding DNA: TGTGCCAGCAGTCACGAAAAAACTAGCGGGGAAACCAAAAACATTCAGTACTTC.

This clonotype was found many times. This chain links TRBV6-5 with TRBJ1-5; TRBD1 matches at 7 bases. Germline V CDR1 and CDR2: MNHEY, SVGAGI. The V and J ends lost 4 bases and 2 bases, in that order; junction bases with no gene match: 5. The CDR3 covers 15 residues. The CDR3 DNA is TGTGCCAGCAGTTCGACAGGGCTGGGCAATCAGCCCCAGCATTTT. Protein sequence: CASSSTGLGNQPQHF.

This clonotype showed up just a few times. The genes are TRBV5-1 and TRBJ2-1, with 7 bases that match TRBD2. This CDR3 spans 14 amino acids. V gave up 1 base and J gave up 5 bases; unmatched junction bases: 3. Germline V CDR1 and CDR2: SGHRS, YFSETQ. CDR3 nucleotide sequence: TGCGCCAGCAGCTTGTCGAGCGGGAACAATGAGCAGTTCTTC. This gives the protein CASSLSSGNNEQFF.

This clonotype appeared a few times. V is TRBV6-5 and J is TRBJ2-5; 7 bases are a match to TRBD2. Germline V lookup: CDR1 MNHEY, CDR2 SVGAGI. The CDR3 is made up of 16 amino acids. Trimming cost V 8 bases and J 1 base; bases outside gene matches: 13. Written as DNA, the CDR3 is TGTGCCAGCCAGTTATGGGCTAGCGGACTCCAAGAGACCCAGTACTTC. Its translation is CASQLWASGLQETQYF.

Ten or more counts support this clonotype. This chain links TRBV29-1 with TRBJ2-5, with D possibly called TRBD1 or TRBD2 (5 bases each). The CDR3 loop spans 15 amino acids. Per germline, CDR1 SQVTM and CDR2 ANQGSEA. The V gene lost 7 bases and the J gene lost 0 bases, with 18 bases spanning the gap. The CDR3 reads CSGTPGPTYQETQYF. The CDR3 DNA follows: TGCAGCGGGACCCCGGGACCGACGTACCAAGAGACCCAGTACTTC.

This clonotype was counted at least ten times. CDR3 in amino acids: CASSSVDSNEQFF. The DNA of the CDR3 is TGTGCCAGCAGCTCCGTAGATTCCAATGAGCAGTTCTTC. V gene TRBV7-2 combines with J gene TRBJ2-1; D unresolved. Trimming shortened V by 4 bases and J by 6 bases, and 10 bases separated the two germline ends. Germline values: CDR1 SGHTA, CDR2 FQGNSA. CDR3 length equals 13 residues. Together with reference TRBV7-2 and TRBJ2-1, the CDR3 gives the full variable domain: GAGVSQSPSNKVTEKGKDVELRCDPISGHTALYWYRQSLGQGLEFLIYFQGNSAPDKSGLPSDRFSAERTGGSVSTLTIQRTQQEDSAVYLCASSSVDSNEQFFGPGTRLTVL.